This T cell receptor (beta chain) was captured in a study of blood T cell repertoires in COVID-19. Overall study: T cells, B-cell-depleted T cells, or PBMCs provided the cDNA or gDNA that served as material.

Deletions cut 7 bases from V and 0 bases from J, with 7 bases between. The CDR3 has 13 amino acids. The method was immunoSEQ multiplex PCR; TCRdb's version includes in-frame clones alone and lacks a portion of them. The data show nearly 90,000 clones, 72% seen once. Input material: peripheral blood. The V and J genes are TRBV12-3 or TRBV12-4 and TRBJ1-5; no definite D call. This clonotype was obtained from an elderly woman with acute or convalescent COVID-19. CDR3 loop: CASTQNSNQPQHF. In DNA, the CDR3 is TGTGCCAGCACACAGAATAGCAATCAGCCCCAGCATTTT.